This T cell receptor (beta chain) was profiled in a study of brain metastases from non-small cell lung cancer. Of note for this clone: What it binds is not known.

The V end was cut by 1 base, the J end by 0 bases, with 7 bases between. The CDR3 covers 15 residues. Germline V CDR1 and CDR2: LGHDT, YNNKEL (reference sequence). General study results and limits: Brain metastases had lower T-cell infiltration than primary tumors. Expanded T-cell clones appeared in 64% of brain metastases over primaries.

Here immunoSEQ multiplex PCR was the method, and the copy in TCRdb shows in-frame clones only, minus some. The sample holds over 3,500 clones, 90% seen once. The chain carries TRBV3-1 (or the pseudogene TRBV3-2) and TRBJ1-5, with D unclear. The sequencing input was primary lung tumor tissue. The sequence was obtained from a donor aged 40 or older with non-small cell lung cancer. CDR3 DNA: TGTGCCAGCAGCCAAGGTGCCCATAGCAATCAGCCCCAGCATTTT. It yields the protein CASSQGAHSNQPQHF.